Included here is one T cell receptor (beta chain) sequence, with context. The antigen remains unidentified. The V segment lost 4 bases and the J segment 9 bases; nucleotides outside the gene matches: 8. CDR3 length: 14 residues. The germline V gene has CDR1 WNHNN and CDR2 SYGVQD (reference sequence). The entry originates in a study of cytomegalovirus exposure and HLA in healthy donors. The study, taken as a whole, reports: It has been reported that TCR beta sequences accurately predicted the HLA-A and HLA-B alleles of most subjects. In the analysis, some V segments, TRBV6-2 and TRBV6-3 included, were excluded as indistinguishable.

PCR amplification relied on 60 Vbeta primers (plus 13 Jbeta primers). Assay: immunoSEQ multiplex PCR; the TCRdb copy retains only in-frame clones and omits some. Of 95,000 to 150,000 clones in the sample, 60% to 85% were seen once. The clonotype originates from a man aged 30 to 39 in good health and CMV-seronegative. Sequenced sample: PBMCs. V is TRBV10-1 and J is TRBJ2-1, with 8 bases identical to TRBD2. In nucleotides, the CDR3 is TGCGCCAGCAGTGTGCTGCGGGAGGTCACTGAGCAGTTCTTC. It yields the protein CASSVLREVTEQFF.